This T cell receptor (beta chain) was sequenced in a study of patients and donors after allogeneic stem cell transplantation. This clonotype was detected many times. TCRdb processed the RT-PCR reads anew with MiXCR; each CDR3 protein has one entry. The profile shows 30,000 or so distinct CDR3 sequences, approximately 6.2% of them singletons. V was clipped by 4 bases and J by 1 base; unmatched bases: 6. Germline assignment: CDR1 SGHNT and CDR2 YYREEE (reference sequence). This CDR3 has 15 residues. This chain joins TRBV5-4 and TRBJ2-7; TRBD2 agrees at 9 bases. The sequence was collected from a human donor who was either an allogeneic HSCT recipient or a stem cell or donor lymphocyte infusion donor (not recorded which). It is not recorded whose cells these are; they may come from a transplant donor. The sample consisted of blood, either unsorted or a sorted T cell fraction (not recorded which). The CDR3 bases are TGTGCCAGCAGCAAGACTAGCGGTTCTTCCTACGAGCAGTACTTC. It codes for CASSKTSGSSYEQYF. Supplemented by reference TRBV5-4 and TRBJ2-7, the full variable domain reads ETGVTQSPTHLIKTRGQQVTLRCSSQSGHNTVSWYQQALGQGPQFIFQYYREEENGRGNFPPRFSGLQFPNYSSELNVNALELDDSALYLCASSKTSGSSYEQYFGPGTRLTVT.